One sample yielded the 19 T cell receptor beta chains listed below, sequenced in a study of T cells in Graves' hyperthyroidism and ophthalmopathy. RNA transcripts gave rise to amplified TCR beta CDR3 regions. During a first-round RT-PCR of the TCR CDR3, the HTBI primer set was used. TCRdb analysed the multiplex PCR reads with MiXCR anew, one entry per CDR3 protein. The sample yields a few hundred thousand distinct CDR3 sequences, approximately 15% seen once. Sequenced: blood. Source of these receptors: a woman aged 55-69 years with Graves' ophthalmopathy.

The chain employs TRBV6-1 and TRBJ1-5; D is possibly TRBD1 (6 bases). V gave up 7 bases and J gave up 0 bases, with 19 bases separating them. The CDR3 is made up of 17 amino acids. Looked up from germline, CDR1 is MNHNS and CDR2 is SASEGT. CDR3 DNA: TGTGCCAGCACCAATACTAGGACAGCGACTAGCAATCAGCCCCAGCATTTT. Its protein product is CASTNTRTATSNQPQHF.

This clonotype occurred a few times. The chain employs TRBV7-8 and TRBJ1-1; 12 nucleotides agree with TRBD1. The V gene end was trimmed by 3 bases and the J gene end by 5 bases; junction bases not matched to a gene: 7. The CDR3 covers 16 residues. Germline CDR1 reads SGHVS; CDR2 reads FQNEAQ. DNA of the CDR3: TGTGCCAGCAGCTTCGGGACAGGGGGCGTGTCGACTGAAGCTTTCTTT. Amino acids: CASSFGTGGVSTEAFF.

For this clonotype: A much bigger clone sits one base away, suggesting this may be a read error. CDR3 sequence: CASSGAWGGETYEQYF. The CDR3 DNA reads TGTGCCAGCAGTGGAGCTTGGGGCGGGGAGACCTACGAGCAGTACTTC. The chain uses TRBV2 and TRBJ2-7; D might be TRBD2 (6 bases). Trimming removed 4 bases at V and 2 bases at J, with 18 bases between. CDR1 and CDR2 from the germline V gene are SNHLY and FYNNEI. The CDR3 covers 16 residues.

This clonotype has only a few counts. The V gene is TRBV20-1, the J gene TRBJ1-2, with D perhaps matching TRBD1 (6 bases). V was cut by 5 bases and J by 5 bases, with 15 bases left in between. CDR1 is DFQATT and CDR2 is SNEGSKA in the germline V gene (reference sequence). The CDR3 loop spans 13 amino acids. CDR3 bases: TGCAGTGCTGGTTCCGGGACACAGTATGGCTACACCTTC. It is translated as CSAGSGTQYGYTF.

The gene calls are TRBV27 and TRBJ2-1; 14 bases map to TRBD2. The CDR3 has 15 residues. V trimming: 6 bases; J trimming: 7 bases; junction bases outside the gene matches: 5. In germline, CDR1 is MNHEY, CDR2 SMNVEV (reference sequence). The CDR3: CASRTSGRARNEQFF. The CDR3 coding sequence is TGTGCCAGCAGGACTAGCGGGAGGGCCCGGAATGAGCAGTTCTTC.

This clonotype was found a few times. The chain joins TRBV4-3 to TRBJ1-6; D ambiguous. The CDR3 consists of 13 residues. Germline V lookup: CDR1 LGHNA, CDR2 YSLEER. V dropped 0 bases and J dropped 9 bases, with 6 bases sitting between them. The CDR3 sequence: CASSQDPRSPLHF. CDR3 sequence (DNA): TGCGCCAGCAGCCAAGATCCCCGTTCACCCCTCCACTTT.

This clonotype showed up many times. The chain is built from TRBV10-3 and TRBJ2-7, with D uncertain. Trimming took off 3 bases at V and 4 bases at J, with 10 bases between the two ends. Germline-derived CDR1 and CDR2 are ENHRY and SYGVKD. The CDR3 loop spans 13 amino acids. CDR3 sequence: CAISDLGGYEQYF. The CDR3 DNA reads as TGTGCCATCAGTGATCTGGGCGGTTACGAGCAGTACTTC.

In its sample, this clonotype was seen a few times. V usage is TRBV27 and J usage is TRBJ2-6; D is undetermined. Germline CDR1 MNHEY, CDR2 SMNVEV (reference sequence). This CDR3 is 13 amino acids long. The V end lost 6 bases, the J end lost 4 bases, and 7 bases lay between the germline ends. CDR3 nucleotides: TGTGCCAGCAGGGGGTTAGGGGCCAACGTCCTGACTTTC. Amino acids: CASRGLGANVLTF.

This rearrangement joins TRBV4-1 to TRBJ1-5, with D uncertain. CDR1 and CDR2 (germline): MGHRA, YSYEKL. This CDR3 contains 18 residues. Trimming pared 4 bases from V and 0 bases from J, leaving 19 bases between. CDR3: CASSPRVIGPISNQPQHF. In DNA form, the CDR3 reads TGCGCCAGCAGCCCTAGGGTGATCGGGCCGATTAGCAATCAGCCCCAGCATTTT.

V usage is TRBV9 and J usage is TRBJ2-3; D uncertain. This CDR3 is 14 amino acids long. CDR1 is SGDLS and CDR2 is YYNGEE in the germline V gene. Trimming pared 3 bases from V and 0 bases from J, leaving 8 bases between. The CDR3 nucleotides are TGTGCCAGCAGCGCCCACATCAGCACAGATACGCAGTATTTT. Translated, it gives CASSAHISTDTQYF.

This clonotype was detected only a few times. It is likely a read error, because the conserved phenylalanine at the end of the CDR3 is missing. This chain links TRBV11-2 with TRBJ1-1; tentatively, D is TRBD1 (5 bases). CDR1 is SGHAT and CDR2 is FQNNGV in the germline V gene. This CDR3 spans 16 amino acids. V was cut by 5 bases and J by 0 bases, with 16 bases left in between. This CDR3 reads CASSPSRGTVNTEAFL. The CDR3 DNA reads as TGTGCCAGCAGCCCCAGCCGGGGCACAGTGAACACTGAAGCTTTCCTT.

Ten or more counts support this clonotype. The chain joins TRBV20-1 to TRBJ2-7, with no clear D. The germline gives CDR1 DFQATT, CDR2 SNEGSKA (reference sequence). There are 11 residues in the CDR3. Here the CDR3 DNA reads TGCAGGGCCCATACAGCACACGAGCAGTACTTC. Its protein product is CRAHTAHEQYF.

The chain joins TRBV6-1 to TRBJ2-7; 7 bases line up with TRBD1. The CDR3 runs to 12 residues. The ends lost 4 bases at V and 7 bases at J; junction bases unmatched: 4. Per the germline V gene, CDR1 is MNHNS and CDR2 is SASEGT. The CDR3 sequence is CASSGQGREQYF. CDR3 DNA: TGTGCCAGCAGTGGACAGGGCAGGGAGCAGTACTTC.

This clonotype occurred many times. The CDR3 here is CASSFQPGPNQPQHF. DNA for the CDR3: TGCGCCAGCAGCTTCCAGCCGGGACCAAATCAGCCCCAGCATTTT. The gene calls are TRBV5-1 and TRBJ1-5, with a possible D match to TRBD1 (5 bases). This CDR3 contains 15 residues. The ends were cut back, 2 bases at V and 4 bases at J, with 13 bases in the middle. Germline V gene lookup returns CDR1 SGHRS and CDR2 YFSETQ.

The rearrangement uses TRBV7-9 and TRBJ2-7; the D is unclear. V lost 1 base to trimming and J lost 3 bases, with 7 bases between them. This CDR3 spans 13 amino acids. Germline V gene lookup returns CDR1 SEHNR and CDR2 FQNEAQ (reference sequence). For the CDR3, the DNA is TGTGCCAGCAGCTTAGGGCTGGTCTACGAGCAGTACTTC. It encodes CASSLGLVYEQYF.

This clonotype was seen repeatedly, ten times or more. The chain links TRBV4-2 to TRBJ1-2, with no clear D. The CDR3 runs to 15 residues. Trimming removed 0 bases at V and 1 base at J, with 9 bases between. In germline, CDR1 is LGHNA, CDR2 YNFKEQ. CDR3 region: CASSQDSSVNYGYTF. CDR3 DNA: TGTGCCAGCAGCCAAGATTCGTCCGTTAACTATGGCTACACCTTC.

This clonotype was counted a single time. A clone one base away is much larger, so this may be a read error. The genes are TRBV20-1 and TRBJ2-1, with D maybe TRBD2 (6 bases). CDR1 is DFQATT, CDR2 SNEGSKA, per germline (reference sequence). The CDR3 runs to 14 residues. CDR3 sequence: CSLERGDHYNEQFF. The DNA for the CDR3 is TGCAGCCTAGAGCGCGGGGACCATTACAATGAGCAGTTCTTC.

The table lists this clonotype with many counts. This chain links TRBV4-2 with TRBJ2-3; 9 bases are shared with TRBD2. The CDR3 is 17 amino acids. CDR1 LGHNA and CDR2 YNFKEQ come from the germline V gene. V shed 0 bases and J 1 base; nucleotides not matched to a gene: 5. The CDR3 sequence: CASSQEELAGRTDTQYF. CDR3 DNA: TGTGCCAGCAGCCAAGAGGAGCTAGCGGGGCGCACAGATACGCAGTATTTT.

Only a few counts were recorded for this clonotype. The gene calls are TRBV7-6 and TRBJ2-3; D may correspond to TRBD1 or TRBD2 (5 bases each). This CDR3 contains 15 residues. Germline assignment: CDR1 SGHVS and CDR2 FNYEAQ. Trimming took 5 bases from V and 5 from J, leaving 17 bases between them. CDR3 region: CASSPGTAQQDTQYF. Written as DNA, the CDR3 is TGTGCCAGCAGCCCAGGGACGGCCCAACAAGATACGCAGTATTTT.